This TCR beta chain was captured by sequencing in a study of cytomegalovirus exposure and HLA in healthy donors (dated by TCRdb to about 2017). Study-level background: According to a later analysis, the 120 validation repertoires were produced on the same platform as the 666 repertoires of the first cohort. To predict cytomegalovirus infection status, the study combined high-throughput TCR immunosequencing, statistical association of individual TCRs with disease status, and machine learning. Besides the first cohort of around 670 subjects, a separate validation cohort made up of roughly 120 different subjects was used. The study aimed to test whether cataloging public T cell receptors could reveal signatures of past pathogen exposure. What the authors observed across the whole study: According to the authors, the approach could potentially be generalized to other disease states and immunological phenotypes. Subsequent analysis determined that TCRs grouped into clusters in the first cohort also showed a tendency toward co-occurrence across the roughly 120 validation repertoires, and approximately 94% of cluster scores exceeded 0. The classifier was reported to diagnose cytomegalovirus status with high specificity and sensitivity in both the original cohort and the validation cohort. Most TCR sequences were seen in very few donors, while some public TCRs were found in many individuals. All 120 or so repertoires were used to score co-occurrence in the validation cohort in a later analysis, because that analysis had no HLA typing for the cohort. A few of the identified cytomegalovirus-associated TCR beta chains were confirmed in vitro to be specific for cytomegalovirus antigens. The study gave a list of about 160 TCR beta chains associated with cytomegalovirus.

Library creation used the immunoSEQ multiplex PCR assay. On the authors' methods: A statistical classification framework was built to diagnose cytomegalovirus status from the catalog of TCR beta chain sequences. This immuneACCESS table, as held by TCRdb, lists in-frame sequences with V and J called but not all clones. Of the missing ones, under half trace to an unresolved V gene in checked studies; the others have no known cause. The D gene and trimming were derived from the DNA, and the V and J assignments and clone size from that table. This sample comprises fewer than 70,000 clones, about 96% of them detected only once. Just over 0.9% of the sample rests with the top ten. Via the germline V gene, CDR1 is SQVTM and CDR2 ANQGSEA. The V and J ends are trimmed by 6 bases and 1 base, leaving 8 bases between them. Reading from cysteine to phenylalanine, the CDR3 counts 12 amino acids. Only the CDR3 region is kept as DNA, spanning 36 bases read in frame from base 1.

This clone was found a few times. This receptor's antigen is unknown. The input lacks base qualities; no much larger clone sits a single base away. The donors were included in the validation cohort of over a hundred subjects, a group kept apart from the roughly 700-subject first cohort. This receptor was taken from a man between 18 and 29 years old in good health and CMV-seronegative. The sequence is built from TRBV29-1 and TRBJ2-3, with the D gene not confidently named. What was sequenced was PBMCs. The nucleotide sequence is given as TGCAGCGTAGTGACTGGCACAGATACGCAGTATTTT. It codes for CSVVTGTDTQYF.